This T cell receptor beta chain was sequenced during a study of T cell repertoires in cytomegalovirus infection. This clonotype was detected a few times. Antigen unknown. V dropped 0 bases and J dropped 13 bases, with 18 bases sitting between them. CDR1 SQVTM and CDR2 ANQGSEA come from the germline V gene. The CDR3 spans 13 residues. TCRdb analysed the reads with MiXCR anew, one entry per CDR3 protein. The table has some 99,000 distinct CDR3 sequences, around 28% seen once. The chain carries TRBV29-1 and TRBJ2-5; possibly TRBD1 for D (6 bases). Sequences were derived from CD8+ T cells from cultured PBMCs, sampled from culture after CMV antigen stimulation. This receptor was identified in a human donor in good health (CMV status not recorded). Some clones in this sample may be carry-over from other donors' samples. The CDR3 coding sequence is TGCAGCGTTGAAGACCCGGACAGAGAAATCGGGTACTTC. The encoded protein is CSVEDPDREIGYF.